The 3 T cell receptor beta chains listed next were all sequenced from one sample in a study of blood T cell repertoires in COVID-19. Measured with immunoSEQ multiplex PCR; TCRdb has only the in-frame clones, and not every one. Of some 78,000 clones in the sample, more than 75% are singletons; the top ten hold approximately 5%. The specimen was peripheral blood. All receptors derive from a man aged 45-65 years with active or convalescent COVID-19.

The chain recombines TRBV5-1 with TRBJ2-3, with D perhaps matching TRBD2 (6 bases). The CDR3 length is 12 residues. With 5 bases removed from V and 3 bases from J, the gap between germline ends came to 7 bases. Per the germline V gene, CDR1 is SGHRS and CDR2 is YFSETQ. The CDR3 reads CASRAGTDTQYF. The CDR3, as DNA: TGCGCCAGCAGGGCGGGGACAGATACGCAGTATTTT.

The V and J genes are TRBV6-4 and TRBJ2-1, with 8 bases identical to TRBD2. The germline CDR1 and CDR2 sequences are MRHNA and SNTAGT. V gave up 4 bases and J gave up 8 bases; unmatched junction bases: 10. This CDR3 is 15 amino acids long. CDR3 protein: CASSVLASGLDEQFF. CDR3 sequence (DNA): TGTGCCAGCAGTGTACTGGCTAGCGGGTTGGATGAGCAGTTCTTC.

The chain carries TRBV27 and TRBJ2-3, with TRBD2 matching 10 bases. V shed 2 bases, J shed 3 bases, and the junction held 5 bases outside the gene matches. Germline assignment: CDR1 MNHEY and CDR2 SMNVEV (reference sequence). This CDR3 has 16 residues. This chain's CDR3 is CASSLDLAGATDTQYF. The DNA for the CDR3 is TGTGCCAGCAGTTTAGATCTAGCGGGGGCAACAGATACGCAGTATTTT.